The clone carrying this T cell receptor (beta chain) was picked up many times. This sample was taken from a study of identical twins. TCRdb re-derived calls from the 5' RACE reads in MiXCR, one entry per CDR3 protein. This sample carries approximately 300,000 distinct CDR3 sequences, roughly 8.6% of them seen once, and the ten largest clones take approximately 6.6%. Trimming cost V 4 bases and J 6 bases; bases outside gene matches: 8. CDR3 length: 14 amino acids. Germline-derived CDR1 and CDR2 are SGHRS and YFSETQ. The data were also submitted as part of a second study, on yellow fever vaccine responses in identical twins.

The sample taken for sequencing was CD8+ T cells sorted from blood. The TCR comes from a woman younger than 35 in good health. The chain links TRBV5-1 to TRBJ2-3; 7 bases line up with TRBD2. CDR3 in amino acids: CASSHRTRDDTQYF. Here the CDR3 DNA reads TGCGCCAGCAGCCACCGGACTAGAGATGATACGCAGTATTTT.